What follows are 6 T cell receptor beta chains derived from one specimen sequenced in a study of shared clonotypes between healthy human individuals. This table comes from immunoSEQ multiplex PCR, and its TCRdb copy is limited to in-frame clones, with some not included. The sample lists roughly 1,000,000 clones; around 78% were seen once. Sequencing input: memory CD4+ T cells from PBMCs. Specified subset: CD45RA-negative fraction. The receptor set was obtained from a man between 18 and 29 years old in good health. Some clones in this sample may be carry-over from other donors' samples.

CDR3 residues: CASARKDIDYGYTF. CDR3 sequence (DNA): TGTGCCAGCGCTCGTAAGGACATTGACTATGGCTACACCTTC. This chain joins TRBV27 and TRBJ1-2, with a weak D call TRBD1 (5 bases). CDR3 length: 14 amino acids. Per the germline V gene, CDR1 is MNHEY and CDR2 is SMNVEV (reference sequence). Trimming removed 8 bases at V and 3 bases at J, with 16 bases between.

V gene TRBV28 combines with J gene TRBJ1-1; no clear D gene. V was shortened by 7 bases and J by 3 bases, with 15 bases between the two germline ends. Germline lookup yields CDR1 MDHEN and CDR2 SYDVKM. CDR3 size: 14 residues. The CDR3 DNA reads as TGTGCCAGCACCATCCAAGCAGGTTACACTGAAGCTTTCTTT. It encodes CASTIQAGYTEAFF. The whole variable domain, remainder taken from reference TRBV28 and TRBJ1-1, is DVKVTQSSRYLVKRTGEKVFLECVQDMDHENMFWYRQDPGLGLRLIYFSYDVKMKEKGDIPEGYSVSREKKERFSLILESASTNQTSMYLCASTIQAGYTEAFFGQGTRLTVV.

The chain carries TRBV2 and TRBJ2-1; 12 bases line up with TRBD2. The trim removed 4 bases at V and 5 bases at J, leaving 6 bases unmatched. The length of the CDR3 is 16 residues. Germline V CDR1 and CDR2: SNHLY, FYNNEI. DNA of the CDR3: TGTGCCAGCAGTGTTAGACTAGCGGGAGTAAACAATGAGCAGTTCTTC. The encoded protein is CASSVRLAGVNNEQFF.

The V and J genes are TRBV28 and TRBJ1-2; D perhaps matches TRBD1 (5 bases). The CDR3 has 15 amino acids. V was pared by 7 bases and J by 4 bases, with 19 bases between. CDR1 is MDHEN and CDR2 is SYDVKM in the germline V gene. CDR3 in amino acids: CASKPPGGGAYGYTF. The CDR3 DNA reads as TGTGCCAGCAAGCCCCCCGGGGGAGGGGCCTATGGCTACACCTTC.

V usage is TRBV7-3 and J usage is TRBJ2-1; 9 bases line up with TRBD2. This CDR3 is 16 amino acids long. Unmatched junction bases numbered 11, after V lost 5 bases and J lost 6 bases. The germline CDR1 and CDR2 sequences are SGHTA and FQGTGA. The CDR3 spells CASSPGRGRVVNEQFF. The CDR3 bases are TGTGCCAGCAGCCCCGGGCGCGGGAGGGTTGTCAATGAGCAGTTCTTC.

The chain recombines TRBV19 with TRBJ2-1, with D unresolved. The CDR3 totals 14 residues. Germline assignment: CDR1 LNHDA and CDR2 SQIVND (reference sequence). Trimming left V 8 bases short and J 0 bases short, with 11 bases between. The CDR3 coding sequence is TGTGCCAGTCGGGCGCCGAGCTCCTACAATGAGCAGTTCTTC. Its translation is CASRAPSSYNEQFF.